This entry is about one T cell receptor beta chain. Trimming left V 1 base short and J 2 bases short, with 9 bases between. Germline V gives CDR1 SGHTA, CDR2 FQGNSA. The CDR3 runs 15 residues. This sample was included in a study of T cell responses to AZD1222 COVID-19 vaccine. Sequencing used immunoSEQ multiplex PCR; TCRdb keeps in-frame clones, though not all of them. In the table there are roughly 120,000 clones, roughly 88% of which are singletons. This sequence was found in an adult who received the AZD1222 COVID-19 vaccine. The sequencing here drew on peripheral blood, taken 28 days after the second AZD1222 dose. The rearrangement uses TRBV7-2 and TRBJ1-3; D ambiguous. The CDR3 is CASSLGVYAGNTIYF. In DNA, the CDR3 is TGTGCCAGCAGCTTAGGGGTGTACGCTGGAAACACCATATATTTT.